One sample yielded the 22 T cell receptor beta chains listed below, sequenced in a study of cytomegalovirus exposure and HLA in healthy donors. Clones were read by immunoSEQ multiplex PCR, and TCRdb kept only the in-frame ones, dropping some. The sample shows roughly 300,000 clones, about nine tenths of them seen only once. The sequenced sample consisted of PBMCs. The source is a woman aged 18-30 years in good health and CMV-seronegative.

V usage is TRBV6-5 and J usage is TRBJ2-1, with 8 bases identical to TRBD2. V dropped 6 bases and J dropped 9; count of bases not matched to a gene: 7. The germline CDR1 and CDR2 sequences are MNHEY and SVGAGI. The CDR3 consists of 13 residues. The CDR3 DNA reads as TGTGCCAGCAGCCCCGGACTAGCTTTTGAGCAGTTCTTC. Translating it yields CASSPGLAFEQFF.

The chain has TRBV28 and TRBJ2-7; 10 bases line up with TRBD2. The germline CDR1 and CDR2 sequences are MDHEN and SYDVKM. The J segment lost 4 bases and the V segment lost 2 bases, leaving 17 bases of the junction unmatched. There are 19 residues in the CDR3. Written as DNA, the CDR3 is TGTGCCAGCAGTTTAAGCTCATTCGGTCCTAGCGGGAGTTTGTACGAGCAGTACTTC. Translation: CASSLSSFGPSGSLYEQYF.

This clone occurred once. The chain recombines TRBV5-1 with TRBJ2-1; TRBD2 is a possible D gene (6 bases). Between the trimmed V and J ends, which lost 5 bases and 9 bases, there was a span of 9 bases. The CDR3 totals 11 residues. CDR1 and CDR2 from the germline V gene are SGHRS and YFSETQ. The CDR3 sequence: CASSRGLEQFF. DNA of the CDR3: TGCGCCAGCAGTAGGGGACTTGAGCAGTTCTTC.

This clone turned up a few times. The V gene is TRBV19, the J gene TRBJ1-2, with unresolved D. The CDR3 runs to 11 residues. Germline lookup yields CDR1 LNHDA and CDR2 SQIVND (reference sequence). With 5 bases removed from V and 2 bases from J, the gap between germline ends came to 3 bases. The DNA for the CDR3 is TGTGCCAGTAGTCGGAACTATGGCTACACCTTC. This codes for CASSRNYGYTF.

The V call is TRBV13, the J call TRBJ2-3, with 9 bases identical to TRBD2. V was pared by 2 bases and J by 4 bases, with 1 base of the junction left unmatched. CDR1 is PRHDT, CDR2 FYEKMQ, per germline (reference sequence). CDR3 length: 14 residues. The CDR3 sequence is CASSLTSGPDTQYF. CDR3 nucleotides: TGTGCCAGCAGCTTAACTAGCGGGCCAGATACGCAGTATTTT.

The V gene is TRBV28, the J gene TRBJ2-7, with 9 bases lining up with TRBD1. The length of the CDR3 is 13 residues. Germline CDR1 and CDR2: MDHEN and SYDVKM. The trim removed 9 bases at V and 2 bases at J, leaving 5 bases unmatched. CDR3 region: CASKQGAAYEQYF. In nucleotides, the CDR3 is TGTGCCAGTAAACAGGGGGCAGCCTACGAGCAGTACTTC.

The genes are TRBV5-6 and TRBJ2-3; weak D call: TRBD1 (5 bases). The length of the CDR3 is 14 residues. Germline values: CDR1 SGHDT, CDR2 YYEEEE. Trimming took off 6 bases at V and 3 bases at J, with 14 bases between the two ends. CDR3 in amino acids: CASTLGAATDTQYF. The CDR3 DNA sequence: TGTGCCAGCACCCTTGGGGCAGCTACAGATACGCAGTATTTT.

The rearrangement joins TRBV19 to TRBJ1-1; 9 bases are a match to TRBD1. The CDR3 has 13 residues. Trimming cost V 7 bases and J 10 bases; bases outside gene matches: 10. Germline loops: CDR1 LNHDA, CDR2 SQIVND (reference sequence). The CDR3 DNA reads TGTGCCAGTACCCAGGGGGGGACAGGGAGAGCTTTCTTT. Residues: CASTQGGTGRAFF.

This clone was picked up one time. The CDR3 nucleotides read TGTGCCAGCAGTTACTCTCGGAGGAACACTGAAGCTTTCTTT. Residues: CASSYSRRNTEAFF. The chain couples TRBV6-5 to TRBJ1-1; no clear D. Trimming stripped 0 bases from V and 1 base from J, with 6 bases between. CDR1 is MNHEY, CDR2 SVGAGI, per germline. The CDR3 covers 14 residues.

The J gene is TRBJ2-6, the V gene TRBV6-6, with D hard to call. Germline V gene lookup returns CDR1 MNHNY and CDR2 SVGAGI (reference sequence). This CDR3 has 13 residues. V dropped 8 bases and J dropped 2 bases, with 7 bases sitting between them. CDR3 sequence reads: CASLSTGANVLTF. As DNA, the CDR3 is TGTGCCAGCTTGAGTACTGGGGCCAACGTCCTGACTTTC.

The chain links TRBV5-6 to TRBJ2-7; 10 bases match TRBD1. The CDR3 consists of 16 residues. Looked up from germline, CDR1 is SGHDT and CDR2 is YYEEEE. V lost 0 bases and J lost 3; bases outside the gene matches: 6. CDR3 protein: CASSLVVTGGIYEQYF. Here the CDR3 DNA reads TGTGCCAGCAGCTTGGTCGTGACAGGGGGCATCTACGAGCAGTACTTC.

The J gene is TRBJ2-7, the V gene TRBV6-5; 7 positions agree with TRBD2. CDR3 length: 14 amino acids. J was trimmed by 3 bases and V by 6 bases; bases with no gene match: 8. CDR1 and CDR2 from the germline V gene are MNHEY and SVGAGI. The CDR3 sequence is CASRRGRTSYEQYF. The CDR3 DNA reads TGTGCCAGCAGGCGGGGAAGGACTAGCTACGAGCAGTACTTC.

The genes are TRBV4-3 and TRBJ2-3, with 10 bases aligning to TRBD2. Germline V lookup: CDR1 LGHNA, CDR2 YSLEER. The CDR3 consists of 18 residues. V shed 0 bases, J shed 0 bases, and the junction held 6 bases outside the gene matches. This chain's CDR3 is CASSQDIPLAGSTDTQYF. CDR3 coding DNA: TGCGCCAGCAGCCAAGATATACCACTAGCGGGGAGCACAGATACGCAGTATTTT.

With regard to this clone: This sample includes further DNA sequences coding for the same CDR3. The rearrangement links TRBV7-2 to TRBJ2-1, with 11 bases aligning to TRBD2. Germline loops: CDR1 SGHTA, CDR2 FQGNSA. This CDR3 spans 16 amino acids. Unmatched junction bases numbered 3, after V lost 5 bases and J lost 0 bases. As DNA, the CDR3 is TGTGCCAGCAGCAGACTAGCGGGAAGCTCCTACAATGAGCAGTTCTTC. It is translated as CASSRLAGSSYNEQFF.

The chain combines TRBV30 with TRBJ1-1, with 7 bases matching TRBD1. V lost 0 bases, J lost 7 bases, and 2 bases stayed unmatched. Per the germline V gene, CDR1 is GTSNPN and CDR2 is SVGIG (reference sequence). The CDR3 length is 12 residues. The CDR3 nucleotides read TGTGCCTGGAGTGTCAGACAGGGTGAAGCTTTCTTT. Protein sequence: CAWSVRQGEAFF.

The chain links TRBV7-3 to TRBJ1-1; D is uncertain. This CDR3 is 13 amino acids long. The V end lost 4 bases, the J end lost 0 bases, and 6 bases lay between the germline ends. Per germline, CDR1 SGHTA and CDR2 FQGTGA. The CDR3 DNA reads TGTGCCAGCAGCTCGGGGATGAACACTGAAGCTTTCTTT. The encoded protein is CASSSGMNTEAFF.

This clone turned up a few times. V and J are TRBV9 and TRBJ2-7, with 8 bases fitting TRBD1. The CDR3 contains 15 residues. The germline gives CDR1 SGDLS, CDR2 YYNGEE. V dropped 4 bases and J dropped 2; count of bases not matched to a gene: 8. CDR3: CASSPSQGATYEQYF. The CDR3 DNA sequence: TGTGCCAGCAGCCCCAGCCAGGGGGCAACCTACGAGCAGTACTTC.

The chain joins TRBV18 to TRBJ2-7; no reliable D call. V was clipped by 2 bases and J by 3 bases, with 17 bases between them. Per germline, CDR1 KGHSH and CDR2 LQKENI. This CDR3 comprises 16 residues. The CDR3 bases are TGTGCCAGCTCACCAACAACGCCAGCAGACTTCTACGAGCAGTACTTC. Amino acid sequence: CASSPTTPADFYEQYF. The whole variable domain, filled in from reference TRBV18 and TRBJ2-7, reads NAGVMQNPRHLVRRRGQEARLRCSPMKGHSHVYWYRQLPEEGLKFMVYLQKENIIDESGMPKERFSAEFPKEGPSILRIQQVVRGDSAAYFCASSPTTPADFYEQYFGPGTRLTVT.

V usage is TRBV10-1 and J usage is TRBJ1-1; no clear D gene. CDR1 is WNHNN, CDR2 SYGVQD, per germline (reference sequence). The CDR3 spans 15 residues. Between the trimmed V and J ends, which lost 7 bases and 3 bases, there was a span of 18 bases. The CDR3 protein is CASNLSSQADTEAFF. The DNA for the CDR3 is TGCGCCAGCAATTTATCCAGCCAGGCTGACACTGAAGCTTTCTTT.

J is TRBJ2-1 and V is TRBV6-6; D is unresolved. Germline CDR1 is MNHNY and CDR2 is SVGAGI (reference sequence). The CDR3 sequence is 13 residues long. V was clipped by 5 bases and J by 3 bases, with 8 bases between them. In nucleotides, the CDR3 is TGTGCCAGCAGTCCCCACAGCTACAATGAGCAGTTCTTC. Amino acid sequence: CASSPHSYNEQFF.

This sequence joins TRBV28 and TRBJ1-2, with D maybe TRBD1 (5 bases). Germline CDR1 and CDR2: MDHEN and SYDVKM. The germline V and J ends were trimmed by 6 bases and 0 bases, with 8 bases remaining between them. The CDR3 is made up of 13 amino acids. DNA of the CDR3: TGTGCCAGCAGCGGGGGAGCTAACTATGGCTACACCTTC. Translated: CASSGGANYGYTF.

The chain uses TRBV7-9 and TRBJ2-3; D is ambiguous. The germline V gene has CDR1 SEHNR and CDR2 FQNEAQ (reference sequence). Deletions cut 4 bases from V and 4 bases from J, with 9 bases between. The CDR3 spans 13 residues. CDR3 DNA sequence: TGTGCCAGCAGCTGGGTAGAGGCAGATACGCAGTATTTT. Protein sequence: CASSWVEADTQYF. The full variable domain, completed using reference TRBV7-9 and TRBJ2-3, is DTGVSQNPRHKITKRGQNVTFRCDPISEHNRLYWYRQTLGQGPEFLTYFQNEAQLEKSRLLSDRFSAERPKGSFSTLEIQRTEQGDSAMYLCASSWVEADTQYFGPGTRLTVL.